This TCR beta chain was identified in a study of T cell repertoires in cytomegalovirus infection. On the study more broadly: Both recently identified HLA-C-restricted and well-studied HLA-B-restricted CMV epitopes were used in the study. CMV infection plus the matching HLA type was flagged by public TCR beta signatures. General observations from the study: CMV-specific TCR beta clonotypes restricted by HLA-C were the ones dominating the ex vivo response. Carriage of CMV together with the relevant HLA was identifiable through cumulative public TCR beta family frequency.

This CDR3 contains 15 residues. Germline CDR1 and CDR2: LNHDA and SQIVND (reference sequence). V was cut by 3 bases and J by 6 bases, with 17 bases left in between. One entry per CDR3 protein, called by TCRdb with MiXCR from the reads. The sample yields about 570,000 distinct CDR3 sequences, 40% seen once. A note on this clonotype: Its antigen is unknown.

Sequencing was performed on cultured PBMCs, taken from culture after CMV antigen stimulation. This clonotype was obtained from a human donor in good health (CMV status not recorded). Some clones in this sample may be carry-over from other donors' samples. The rearrangement joins TRBV19 to TRBJ2-5; D may be TRBD1 (5 bases). CDR3 in DNA: TGTGCCAGTAGTATCTGGTCAGCAGACAGAAAGACCCAGTACTTC. Its translation is CASSIWSADRKTQYF.